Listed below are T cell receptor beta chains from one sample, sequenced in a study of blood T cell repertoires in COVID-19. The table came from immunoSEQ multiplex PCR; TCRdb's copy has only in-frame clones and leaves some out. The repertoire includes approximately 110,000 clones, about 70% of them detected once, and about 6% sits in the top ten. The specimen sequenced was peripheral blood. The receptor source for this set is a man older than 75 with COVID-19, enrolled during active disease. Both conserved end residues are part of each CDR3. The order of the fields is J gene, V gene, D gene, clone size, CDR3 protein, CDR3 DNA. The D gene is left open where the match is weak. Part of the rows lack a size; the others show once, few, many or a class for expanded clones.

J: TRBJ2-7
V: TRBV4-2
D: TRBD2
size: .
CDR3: CASSQDARAAGGPNEQYF
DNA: TGTGCCAGCAGCCAAGACGCTCGGGCAGCGGGAGGGCCAAACGAGCAGTACTTC

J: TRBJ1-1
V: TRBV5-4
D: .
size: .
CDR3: CASSPRLNTEAFF
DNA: TGTGCCAGCAGCCCCAGATTGAACACTGAAGCTTTCTTT

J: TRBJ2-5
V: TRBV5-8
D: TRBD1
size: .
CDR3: CASSFRQGEETQYF
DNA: TGTGCCAGCAGCTTCCGACAGGGTGAGGAGACCCAGTACTTC

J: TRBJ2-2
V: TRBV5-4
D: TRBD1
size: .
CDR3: CASSVTGVGELFF
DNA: TGTGCCAGCAGCGTGACAGGGGTAGGGGAGCTGTTTTTT

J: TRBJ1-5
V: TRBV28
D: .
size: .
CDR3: CASIRGNQPQHF
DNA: TGTGCCAGCATAAGGGGAAATCAGCCCCAGCATTTT

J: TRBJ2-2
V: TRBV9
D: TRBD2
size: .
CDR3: CASSSRTSGISNTGELFF
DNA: TGTGCCAGCAGCTCCCGGACTAGCGGAATTTCAAACACCGGGGAGCTGTTTTTT

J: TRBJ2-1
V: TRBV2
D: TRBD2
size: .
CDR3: CASSGTSVSSYNEQFF
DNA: TGTGCCAGCAGTGGGACTAGCGTGAGCTCCTACAATGAGCAGTTCTTC

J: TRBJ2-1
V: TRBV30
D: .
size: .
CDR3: CAWTDTNNEQFF
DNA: TGTGCCTGGACGGACACGAACAATGAGCAGTTCTTC

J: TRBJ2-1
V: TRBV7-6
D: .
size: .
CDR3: CASSLLSEQFF
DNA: TGTGCCAGCAGCTTACTATCTGAGCAGTTCTTC

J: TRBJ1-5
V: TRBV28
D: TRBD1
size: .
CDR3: CASSRTGVYGVGQPQHF
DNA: TGTGCCAGCAGCCGGACAGGGGTTTACGGGGTTGGTCAGCCCCAGCATTTT

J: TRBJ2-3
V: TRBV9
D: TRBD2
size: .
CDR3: CASSRSVAGGPTDTQYF
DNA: TGTGCCAGCAGCAGATCCGTAGCGGGAGGGCCCACAGATACGCAGTATTTT

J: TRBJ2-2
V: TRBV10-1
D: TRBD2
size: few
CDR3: CASGTSGSYDTGELFF
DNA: TGCGCCAGTGGGACTAGCGGGAGTTATGACACCGGGGAGCTGTTTTTT

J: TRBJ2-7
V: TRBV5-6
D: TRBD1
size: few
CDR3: CASSGGTGGYEQYF
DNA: TGTGCCAGCAGCGGTGGGACAGGGGGCTACGAGCAGTACTTC

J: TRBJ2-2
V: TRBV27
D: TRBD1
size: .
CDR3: CASSSLDRGHTGSELFF
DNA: TGTGCCAGCAGTTCCCTCGACAGGGGGCATACCGGTTCTGAGCTGTTTTTT

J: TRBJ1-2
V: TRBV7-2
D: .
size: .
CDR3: CASTRPDRGGYGYTF
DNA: TGTGCCAGCACCCGCCCGGACCGAGGGGGCTATGGCTACACCTTC

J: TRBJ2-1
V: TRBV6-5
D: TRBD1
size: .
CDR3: CASSYAGQGSYNEQFF
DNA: TGTGCCAGCAGTTACGCGGGACAGGGTTCCTACAATGAGCAGTTCTTC

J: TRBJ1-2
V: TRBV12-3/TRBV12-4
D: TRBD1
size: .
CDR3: CASSFGQGDDYTF
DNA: TGTGCCAGCAGTTTTGGACAGGGTGATGACTACACCTTC

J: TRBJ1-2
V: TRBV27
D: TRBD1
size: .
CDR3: CASSLDRGLGYTF
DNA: TGTGCCAGCAGTTTAGACAGGGGGCTGGGCTACACCTTC

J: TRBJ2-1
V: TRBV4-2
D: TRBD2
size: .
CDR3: CASSQDSAWTSGYNEQFF
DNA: TGTGCCAGCAGCCAAGATTCTGCCTGGACTAGCGGATACAATGAGCAGTTCTTC

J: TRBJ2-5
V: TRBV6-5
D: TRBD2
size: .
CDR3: CASKLAGVPQETQYF
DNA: TGTGCCAGCAAACTAGCGGGAGTACCCCAAGAGACCCAGTACTTC

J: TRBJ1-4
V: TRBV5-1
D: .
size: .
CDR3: CASSFLDNAPEKLFF
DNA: TGCGCCAGCAGCTTCTTGGACAACGCCCCTGAAAAACTGTTTTTT

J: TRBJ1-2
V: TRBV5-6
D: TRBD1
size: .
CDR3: CASSSQGGGYTF
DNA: TGTGCCAGCAGCTCTCAGGGGGGCGGCTACACCTTC

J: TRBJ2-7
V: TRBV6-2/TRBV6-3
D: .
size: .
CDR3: CASSYEALSSYEQYF
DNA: TGTGCCAGCAGTTACGAGGCCTTGAGCTCCTACGAGCAGTACTTC

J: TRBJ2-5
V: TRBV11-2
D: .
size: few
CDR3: CASSLAAYETQYF
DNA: TGTGCCAGCAGCTTAGCCGCGTATGAGACCCAGTACTTC

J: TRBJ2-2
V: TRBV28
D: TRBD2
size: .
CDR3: CASSLAGGGSGELFF
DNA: TGTGCCAGCAGTTTAGCGGGAGGAGGGTCCGGGGAGCTGTTTTTT

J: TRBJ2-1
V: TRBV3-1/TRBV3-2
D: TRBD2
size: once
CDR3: CASSLGTSGAEQFF
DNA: TGTGCCAGCAGCCTCGGGACTAGCGGGGCTGAGCAGTTCTTC

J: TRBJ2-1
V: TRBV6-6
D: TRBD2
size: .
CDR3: CASSSRTSVTYNEQFF
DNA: TGTGCCAGCAGTTCGCGGACTAGCGTAACCTACAATGAGCAGTTCTTC

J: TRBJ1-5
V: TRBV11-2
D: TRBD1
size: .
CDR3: CASSLGTGKQPQHF
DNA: TGTGCCAGCAGCTTAGGGACAGGGAAACAGCCCCAGCATTTT

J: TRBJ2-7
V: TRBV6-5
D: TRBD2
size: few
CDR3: CASSYSGGLEYEQYF
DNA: TGTGCCAGCAGTTACTCGGGGGGGTTGGAATACGAGCAGTACTTC

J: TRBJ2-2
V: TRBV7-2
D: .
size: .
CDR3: CASSSGWTGELFF
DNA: TGTGCCAGCAGCTCAGGATGGACCGGGGAGCTGTTTTTT

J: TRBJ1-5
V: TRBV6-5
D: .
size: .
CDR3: CASSRTLGGQPQHF
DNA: TGTGCCAGCAGCCGAACCTTGGGGGGTCAGCCCCAGCATTTT

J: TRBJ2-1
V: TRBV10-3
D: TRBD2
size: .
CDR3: CAISETSGHYNEQFF
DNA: TGTGCCATCAGTGAGACTAGCGGGCACTACAATGAGCAGTTCTTC

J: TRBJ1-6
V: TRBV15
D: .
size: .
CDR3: CATSSSLPNSYNSPLHF
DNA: TGTGCCACCAGCTCTAGTTTACCGAACTCCTATAATTCACCCCTCCACTTT

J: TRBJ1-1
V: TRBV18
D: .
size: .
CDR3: CASSRENGGTEAFF
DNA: TGTGCCAGCTCAAGGGAGAATGGTGGCACTGAAGCTTTCTTT

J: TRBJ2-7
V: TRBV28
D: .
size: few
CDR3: CASSEANPAGQYF
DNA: TGTGCCAGCAGTGAAGCCAACCCCGCCGGGCAGTACTTC

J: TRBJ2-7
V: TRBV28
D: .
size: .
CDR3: CASRTGDYEQYF
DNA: TGTGCCAGCAGAACCGGGGACTACGAGCAGTACTTC

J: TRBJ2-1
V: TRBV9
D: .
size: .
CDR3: CASSVVEENEQFF
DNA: TGTGCCAGCAGCGTAGTAGAGGAAAATGAGCAGTTCTTC

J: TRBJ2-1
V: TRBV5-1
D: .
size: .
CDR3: CASSFFNNEQFF
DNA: TGCGCCAGCAGCTTCTTTAACAATGAGCAGTTCTTC

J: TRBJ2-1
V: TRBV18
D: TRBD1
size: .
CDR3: CASSPGTGVYNEQFF
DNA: TGTGCCAGCTCACCAGGGACAGGGGTCTACAATGAGCAGTTCTTC

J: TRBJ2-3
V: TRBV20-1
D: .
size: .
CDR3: CSASRRGQGTDTQYF
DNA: TGCAGTGCTAGTCGGCGGGGGCAGGGCACAGATACGCAGTATTTT

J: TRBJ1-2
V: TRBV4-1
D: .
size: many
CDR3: CASSRDFTAFGYTF
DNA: TGCGCCAGCAGCCGGGACTTTACGGCCTTTGGCTACACCTTC

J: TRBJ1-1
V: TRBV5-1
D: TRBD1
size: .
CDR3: CASSNTGGQNTEAFF
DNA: TGCGCCAGCAGCAACACAGGGGGCCAGAACACTGAAGCTTTCTTT

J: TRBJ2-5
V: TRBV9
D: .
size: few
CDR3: CASSVGQLGETQYF
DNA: TGTGCCAGCAGCGTAGGGCAGCTAGGAGAGACCCAGTACTTC

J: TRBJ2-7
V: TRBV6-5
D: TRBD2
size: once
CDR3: CASRSSGGGDEQYF
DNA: TGTGCCAGCAGATCTAGCGGGGGCGGGGACGAGCAGTACTTC

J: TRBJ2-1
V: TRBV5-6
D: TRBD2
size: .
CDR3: CASSRRLAGGYNEQFF
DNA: TGTGCCAGCAGCCGACGACTAGCGGGCGGCTACAATGAGCAGTTCTTC

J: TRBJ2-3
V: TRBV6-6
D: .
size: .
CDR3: CASSQGTPSHTQYF
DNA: TGTGCCAGCAGTCAGGGGACTCCTTCCCATACGCAGTATTTT

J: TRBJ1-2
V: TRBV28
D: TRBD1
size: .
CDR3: CASSLTTGDYGYTF
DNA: TGTGCCAGCAGCCTTACGACAGGGGACTATGGCTACACCTTC

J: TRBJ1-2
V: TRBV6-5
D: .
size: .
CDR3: CASSQGNRYYGYTF
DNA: TGTGCCAGCAGTCAGGGGAATCGTTATTATGGCTACACCTTC

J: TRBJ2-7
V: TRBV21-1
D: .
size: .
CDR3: CARTPPPGQGHEQYF
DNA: TGTGCCAGGACACCGCCCCCGGGACAGGGCCACGAGCAGTACTTC

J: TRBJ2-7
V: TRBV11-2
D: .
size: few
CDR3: CASSLDLLAGYEQYF
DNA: TGTGCCAGCAGCTTAGATCTGCTAGCAGGTTACGAGCAGTACTTC

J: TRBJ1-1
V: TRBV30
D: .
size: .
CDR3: CAWSRGYTEAFF
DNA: TGTGCCTGGAGTAGAGGGTACACTGAAGCTTTCTTT

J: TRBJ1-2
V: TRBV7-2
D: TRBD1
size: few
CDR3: CASSRTGEVIYGYTF
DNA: TGTGCCAGCAGTAGGACAGGGGAAGTAATCTATGGCTACACCTTC

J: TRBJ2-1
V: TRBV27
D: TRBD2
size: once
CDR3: CASSLRLAERISYNEQFF
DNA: TGTGCCAGCAGTTTACGGCTAGCGGAGAGGATTTCCTACAATGAGCAGTTCTTC

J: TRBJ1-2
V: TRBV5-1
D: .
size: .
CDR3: CASSLVPGSNYGYTF
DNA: TGCGCCAGCAGCTTGGTACCGGGATCGAACTATGGCTACACCTTC

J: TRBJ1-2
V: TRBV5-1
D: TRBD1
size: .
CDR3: CASSLDGLGGVGYTF
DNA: TGCGCCAGCAGCTTGGACGGGTTAGGGGGCGTAGGCTACACCTTC